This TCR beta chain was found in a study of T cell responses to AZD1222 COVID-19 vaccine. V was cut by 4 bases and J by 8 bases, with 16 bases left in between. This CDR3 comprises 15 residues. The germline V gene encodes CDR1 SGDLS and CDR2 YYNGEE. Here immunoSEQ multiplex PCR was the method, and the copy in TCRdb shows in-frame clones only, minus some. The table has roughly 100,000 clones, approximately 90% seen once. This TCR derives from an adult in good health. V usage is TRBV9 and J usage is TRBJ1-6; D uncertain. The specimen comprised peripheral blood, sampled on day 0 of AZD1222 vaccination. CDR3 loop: CASSPAEAGYSPLHF. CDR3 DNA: TGTGCCAGCAGCCCCGCGGAGGCCGGATATTCACCCCTCCACTTT.